Below are 20 T cell receptor beta chains sequenced from a single sample in a study of blood T cells in healthy people across ages. A second about 6 to 12 cycle PCR used barcoded and J-beta primers. TCRdb reprocessed the 5' RACE reads with MiXCR, giving one entry per CDR3 protein. The repertoire holds approximately 800,000 distinct CDR3 sequences, with roughly 25% as singletons. These data also featured in a second study, about T cells of mothers and their children.

Source material: blood. These receptors were collected from a boy aged 5-17 years in good health.

This clonotype was observed a handful of times. V usage is TRBV7-8 and J usage is TRBJ2-5, with TRBD2 as a possible D gene (5 bases). V lost 1 base and J 3 bases, leaving 12 bases between the germline ends. The CDR3 consists of 15 residues. The germline V gene has CDR1 SGHVS and CDR2 FQNEAQ. CDR3 coding DNA: TGTGCCAGCAGCTTAGAGGTGCTAGCAGAAGAGACCCAGTACTTC. Its translation is CASSLEVLAEETQYF. Full variable domain (outside the CDR3, taken from reference TRBV7-8 and TRBJ2-5): GAGVSQSPRYKVAKRGQDVALRCDPISGHVSLFWYQQALGQGPEFLTYFQNEAQLDKSGLPSDRFFAERPEGSVSTLKIQRTQQEDSAVYLCASSLEVLAEETQYFGPGTRLLVL.

This chain links TRBV12-5 with TRBJ2-3, with D unresolved. V lost 1 base and J lost 2, with 19 bases in between. The germline V gene encodes CDR1 LGHNT and CDR2 FRNRAP. This CDR3 is built from 18 residues. The CDR3 protein is CASGLAPKAEKITDTQYF. Written as DNA, the CDR3 is TGTGCTAGTGGTTTGGCCCCCAAGGCGGAGAAAATCACAGATACGCAGTATTTT.

The V and J genes are TRBV28 and TRBJ2-5, with D perhaps matching TRBD1 or TRBD2 (6 bases each). From germline, CDR1 is MDHEN and CDR2 SYDVKM. The CDR3 has 17 amino acids. The germline V and J ends were trimmed by 2 bases and 4 bases, with 20 bases remaining between them. The CDR3 is CASSLRVGGAFIETQYF. In nucleotides, the CDR3 is TGTGCCAGCAGTTTACGGGTCGGGGGCGCCTTTATAGAGACCCAGTACTTC.

The chain carries TRBV20-1 and TRBJ2-7; 7 bases are shared with TRBD1. With 7 bases clipped from V and 1 base from J, the junction kept 1 base outside the gene matches. Germline CDR1 reads DFQATT; CDR2 reads SNEGSKA (reference sequence). The CDR3 is 11 amino acids. The CDR3: CSEQGSYEQYF. CDR3 coding DNA: TGCAGTGAACAGGGGTCCTACGAGCAGTACTTC.

This chain's CDR3 is CASSLWDREGEQYF. DNA for the CDR3: TGCGCCAGCAGCCTGTGGGACAGGGAAGGCGAGCAGTACTTC. This chain connects TRBV5-1 to TRBJ2-7, with 9 bases identical to TRBD1. Per the germline V gene, CDR1 is SGHRS and CDR2 is YFSETQ. V lost 4 bases, J lost 6 bases, and 8 bases stayed unmatched. The CDR3 is 14 residues long.

In this sample, this clonotype turned up a few times. The CDR3 loop is CASGPLAGDSYNEQFF. CDR3 in DNA: TGTGCCAGCGGGCCTCTAGCGGGGGACTCCTACAATGAGCAGTTCTTC. The chain has TRBV10-3 and TRBJ2-1; 10 bases align to TRBD2. The CDR3 sequence is 16 residues long. With V trimmed by 10 bases and J by 0 bases, 9 bases remained unmatched. Germline CDR1 ENHRY, CDR2 SYGVKD.

This clonotype was seen a handful of times. V is TRBV9 and J is TRBJ2-5, with D hard to call. The end of the DNA aligns better with TRBJ2-7, so the J call may be wrong. Germline values: CDR1 SGDLS, CDR2 YYNGEE. This CDR3 spans 14 amino acids. CDR3 bases: TGTGCCAGCAGCGTAGCAGACACGTCCTACGAGCAGTACTTC. This codes for CASSVADTSYEQYF.

The chain recombines TRBV7-8 with TRBJ2-7; 7 bases are a match to TRBD1. Germline assignment: CDR1 SGHVS and CDR2 FQNEAQ. The CDR3 is 13 amino acids. V lost 4 bases to trimming and J lost 7 bases; unmatched junction nucleotides: 7. The CDR3 DNA follows: TGTGCCAGCAGCTCCGGGACAGTCAGTGAGCAGTACTTC. It yields the protein CASSSGTVSEQYF.

This clonotype came up a few times. This chain connects TRBV7-9 to TRBJ2-3; no firm D call. The ends were cut back, 2 bases at V and 6 bases at J, with 12 bases in the middle. Germline-derived CDR1 and CDR2 are SEHNR and FQNEAQ (reference sequence). The CDR3 spans 14 residues. In DNA form, the CDR3 reads TGTGCCAGCAGCTTATCCTGGGTACGCGATACGCAGTATTTT. Its translation is CASSLSWVRDTQYF.

The CDR3 loop reads CSAQSSGEALNYNEQFF. In DNA, the CDR3 is TGCAGTGCGCAGAGTAGCGGAGAGGCCCTCAACTACAATGAGCAGTTCTTC. The J gene is TRBJ2-1, the V gene TRBV20-1; D may be TRBD2 (6 bases). The CDR3 has 17 amino acids. V lost 6 bases, J lost 3 bases, and 24 bases lay in between. Germline V gives CDR1 DFQATT, CDR2 SNEGSKA (reference sequence).

A note on this clonotype: The junction does not match germline at one end; this may be a read error. The gene calls are TRBV7-9 and TRBJ2-5; tentatively, D is TRBD2 (5 bases). Matching the DNA end better, TRBJ2-7 makes the J call doubtful. Germline assignment: CDR1 SEHNR and CDR2 FQNEAQ (reference sequence). The length of the CDR3 is 13 residues. The CDR3: CASSIANGYEQYF. CDR3 bases: TGTGCCAGCAGCATAGCGAACGGTTACGAGCAGTACTTC.

V and J are TRBV4-1 and TRBJ2-5; D remains unclear. With the DNA end fitting TRBJ2-7 better, the J assignment may be wrong. CDR1 is MGHRA and CDR2 is YSYEKL in the germline V gene. The length of the CDR3 is 15 residues. CDR3 DNA sequence: TGCGCCAGCAGCCAAGAATTTAGCCGGACCTACGAGCAGTACTTC. It codes for CASSQEFSRTYEQYF.

CDR3 sequence (DNA): TGTGCCAGCAGTTACTCGATAGCGGGAGGCTACAATGAGCAGTTCTTC. As protein: CASSYSIAGGYNEQFF. The chain has TRBV6-5 and TRBJ2-1; 10 nucleotides align to TRBD2. V lost 0 bases, J lost 3 bases, and 2 bases stayed unmatched. Germline CDR1 MNHEY, CDR2 SVGAGI. The CDR3 is 16 amino acids.

The chain joins TRBV20-1 to TRBJ2-5; 7 bases align to TRBD1. The end of the DNA is better explained by TRBJ2-7, so the J call may be wrong. Germline assignment: CDR1 DFQATT and CDR2 SNEGSKA (reference sequence). This CDR3 has 12 amino acids. DNA for the CDR3: TGCAGTGCAAAGGGGGCTCCCTCCGAGCAGTACTTC. It is translated as CSAKGAPSEQYF.

The chain employs TRBV4-2 and TRBJ2-1, with TRBD2 identical over 10 bases. Trimming removed 5 bases from V and 4 bases from J; junction bases left unmatched: 5. CDR1 LGHNA and CDR2 YNFKEQ come from the germline V gene. This CDR3 is built from 15 residues. Here the CDR3 DNA reads TGTGCCAGCAGCTACGGACTAGCGGAATACAATGAGCAGTTCTTC. Translated, it gives CASSYGLAEYNEQFF.

This clonotype was counted between two and nine times. The V and J genes are TRBV2 and TRBJ2-7; D possibly corresponds to TRBD1 (5 bases). This CDR3 region has 14 residues. Per germline, CDR1 SNHLY and CDR2 FYNNEI. Trimming took off 3 bases at V and 1 base at J, with 10 bases between the two ends. DNA for the CDR3: TGTGCCAGCAGTGACCCGACAGAGTCCTACGAGCAGTACTTC. The encoded protein is CASSDPTESYEQYF.

The V gene is TRBV20-1, the J gene TRBJ1-5, with a weak D call TRBD1 (6 bases). This CDR3 region has 15 residues. In germline, CDR1 is DFQATT, CDR2 SNEGSKA (reference sequence). Trimming removed 2 bases at V and 4 bases at J, with 15 bases between. Here the CDR3 reads CSARPWTAANQPQHF. Written as DNA, the CDR3 is TGCAGTGCTAGACCTTGGACAGCTGCTAATCAGCCCCAGCATTTT.

This clonotype was recorded a few times. The chain combines TRBV4-3 with TRBJ2-2; 8 nucleotides agree with TRBD2. Looked up from germline, CDR1 is LGHNA and CDR2 is YSLEER. CDR3 length equals 14 residues. V was clipped by 4 bases and J by 6 bases; unmatched bases: 4. DNA for the CDR3: TGCGCCAGCAGCCGGGGACTAGAGGCCGGGGAGCTGTTTTTT. Protein product: CASSRGLEAGELFF.

The chain has TRBV6-6 and TRBJ1-2; possibly TRBD1 for D (6 bases). The CDR3 runs 17 residues. The germline gives CDR1 MNHNY, CDR2 SVGAGI (reference sequence). V gave up 2 bases and J gave up 2 bases, with 18 bases separating them. CDR3 in DNA: TGTGCCAGCAGTTACCTCCCTGCACAGGGAGAGAACTATGGCTACACCTTC. Protein product: CASSYLPAQGENYGYTF.

This clonotype has only a few counts. The chain's CDR3 is CASSSQGVNQPQHF. As DNA, the CDR3 is TGTGCCAGCAGTTCACAGGGGGTCAATCAGCCCCAGCATTTT. V usage is TRBV6-5 and J usage is TRBJ1-5; TRBD1 matches 8 bases. CDR3 length: 14 amino acids. The V gene's germline CDR1 is MNHEY and CDR2 SVGAGI. The J segment lost 3 bases and the V segment lost 4 bases, leaving 2 bases of the junction unmatched.